The clone carrying this T cell receptor (beta chain) showed up many times. Its antigen is unidentified. This CDR3 spans 17 amino acids. CDR1 SNHLY and CDR2 FYNNEI come from the germline V gene. The V segment lost 4 bases and the J segment 0 bases; nucleotides outside the gene matches: 7. TCRdb re-called the RACE reads with MiXCR, one entry per CDR3 protein. Of some 89,000 distinct CDR3 sequences listed, about a tenth are singletons. The record originates from a study of human T cells and chemical hapten exposure. On the study more broadly: Minor pooled library volume differences mainly drove per-sample TCR yield variation. Study conclusions and caveats: PT1 expanded TCR counts and patch test score correlated positively.

As for time point: patch test 2, 6 weeks after DPC sensitization. The treatment: therapeutic diphenylcyclopropenone sensitization with weekly scalp DPC. Blood draws preceded each patch test application. The V and J genes are TRBV2 and TRBJ2-3; 10 nucleotides agree with TRBD2. The sample was whole blood, taken in connection with sensitization to the hapten diphenylcyclopropenone (DPC). The origin of this receptor is a woman aged 25-40 years with alopecia areata. Some clones in this sample may be carry-over from other donors' samples. DNA for the CDR3: TGTGCCAGCAGTGTGTCTAGCGGGGGACCCAGCACAGATACGCAGTATTTT. Translating gives CASSVSSGGPSTDTQYF.